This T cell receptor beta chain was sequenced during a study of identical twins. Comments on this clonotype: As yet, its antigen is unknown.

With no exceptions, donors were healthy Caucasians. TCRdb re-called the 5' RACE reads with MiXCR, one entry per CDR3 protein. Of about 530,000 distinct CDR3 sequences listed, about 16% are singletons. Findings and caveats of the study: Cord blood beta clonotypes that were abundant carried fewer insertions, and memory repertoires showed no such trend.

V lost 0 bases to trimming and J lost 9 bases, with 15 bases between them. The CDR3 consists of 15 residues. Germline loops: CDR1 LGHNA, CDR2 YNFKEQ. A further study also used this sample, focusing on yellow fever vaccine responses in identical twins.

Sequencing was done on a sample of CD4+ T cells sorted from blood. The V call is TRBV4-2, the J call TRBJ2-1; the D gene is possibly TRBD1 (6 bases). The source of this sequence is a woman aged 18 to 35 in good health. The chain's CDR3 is CASSQDGPRGGEQFF. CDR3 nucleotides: TGTGCCAGCAGCCAAGACGGGCCCCGAGGGGGTGAGCAGTTCTTC.